These 31 T cell receptor beta chains came from one sample sequenced in a study of T cell changes during pregnancy in multiple sclerosis (dated by TCRdb to the late 2010s). Libraries were made using the immunoSEQ multiplex PCR assay. Sourced from immuneACCESS, this table was stored by TCRdb with only in-frame sequences that have V and J called. A share of the clones is absent; for the studies checked, an unresolved V gene accounts for under half, and the remainder has no known explanation. The sample has tens of thousands of clones on record, 85% to 95% of them singletons. The ten largest make up approximately 4.2% of the sample. This sample comprised CD8+ T cells from peripheral blood mononuclear cells, obtained in the first trimester of pregnancy. These receptors all stem from a female donor with multiple sclerosis, enrolled in a pregnancy study.

This sequence joins TRBV27 and TRBJ1-2, with D possibly TRBD1 on 6 matching bases. Germline V gives CDR1 MNHEY, CDR2 SMNVEV (reference sequence). Trimming shortened V by 3 bases and J by 2 bases, and 19 bases separated the two germline ends. CDR3 length equals 17 residues. CDR3 DNA: TGTGCCAGCAGTTTTCGGACAGCGCTTATCCAAAACTATGGCTACACCTTC. Its translation is CASSFRTALIQNYGYTF.

The chain recombines TRBV27 with TRBJ2-1, with D uncertain. V shed 2 bases and J shed 2 bases, with 10 bases lying between them. Germline loops: CDR1 MNHEY, CDR2 SMNVEV (reference sequence). CDR3 length: 15 residues. CDR3 residues: CASSLTPATYNEQFF. For the CDR3, the DNA is TGTGCCAGCAGTTTAACTCCAGCGACCTACAATGAGCAGTTCTTC.

In its sample, this clone ranks as medium-sized. V and J are TRBV5-4 and TRBJ1-1, with D possibly matching TRBD1 (5 bases). V was shortened by 0 bases and J by 5 bases, with 14 bases between the two germline ends. Looked up from germline, CDR1 is SGHNT and CDR2 is YYREEE (reference sequence). The CDR3 sequence is 15 residues long. The CDR3 DNA follows: TGTGCCAGCAGCTTGGACCGGGCGGGGGAAACTGAAGCTTTCTTT. It translates to CASSLDRAGETEAFF. The full variable domain, in which reference TRBV5-4 and TRBJ1-1 provide the parts outside the CDR3, is ETGVTQSPTHLIKTRGQQVTLRCSSQSGHNTVSWYQQALGQGPQFIFQYYREEENGRGNFPPRFSGLQFPNYSSELNVNALELDDSALYLCASSLDRAGETEAFFGQGTRLTVV.

The J gene is TRBJ2-7, the V gene TRBV7-2; TRBD2 is a possible D gene (6 bases). Looked up from germline, CDR1 is SGHTA and CDR2 is FQGNSA. Deletions cut 5 bases from V and 5 bases from J, with 22 bases between. The CDR3 sequence is 16 residues long. The CDR3 sequence: CASSPGLRSVGDEQYF. The CDR3 nucleotides read TGTGCCAGCAGCCCGGGACTCAGAAGTGTGGGGGACGAGCAGTACTTC.

The chain's CDR3 is CASSQGFSGEQYF. The CDR3 nucleotides read TGCGCCAGCAGCCAAGGGTTTTCAGGAGAGCAGTACTTC. The chain links TRBV4-1 to TRBJ2-7, with D uncertain. Trimming removed 1 base at V and 7 bases at J, with 11 bases between. Germline V gene lookup returns CDR1 MGHRA and CDR2 YSYEKL. The CDR3 contains 13 residues.

The chain carries TRBV10-1 and TRBJ2-1, with TRBD1 matching over 10 bases. The germline V gene encodes CDR1 WNHNN and CDR2 SYGVQD (reference sequence). The length of the CDR3 is 13 residues. V gave up 10 bases and J gave up 5 bases; unmatched junction bases: 5. This CDR3 is CATRQGANNEQFF. The CDR3 DNA is TGCGCCACCCGACAGGGGGCCAACAATGAGCAGTTCTTC.

This clone was picked up one time. This chain uses TRBV9 with TRBJ1-2; D is undetermined. Germline V gene data show CDR1 as SGDLS and CDR2 as YYNGEE. The CDR3 has 17 residues. Trimming cost V 0 bases and J 0 bases, with 15 bases left between them. CDR3 DNA: TGTGCCAGCAGCGTAGGTCAGGTGGCCCAATCTAACTATGGCTACACCTTC. It codes for CASSVGQVAQSNYGYTF.

The chain is built from TRBV28 and TRBJ2-1; TRBD2 agrees at 10 bases. The CDR3 runs 15 residues. CDR1 MDHEN and CDR2 SYDVKM come from the germline V gene. The J segment lost 7 bases and the V segment lost 5 bases, leaving 8 bases of the junction unmatched. DNA of the CDR3: TGTGCCAGCAGTCCCTCTAGCGGGAGTTCTAATGAGCAGTTCTTC. Protein: CASSPSSGSSNEQFF.

This chain links TRBV14 with TRBJ2-7; 7 bases align to TRBD1. The CDR3 is 13 residues long. Germline lookup yields CDR1 SGHDN and CDR2 FVKESK. The V segment lost 6 bases and the J segment 3 bases; nucleotides outside the gene matches: 5. As DNA, the CDR3 is TGTGCCAGCAGTCGACAGGGCGGCTACGAGCAGTACTTC. It codes for CASSRQGGYEQYF.

The genes are TRBV27 and TRBJ2-7; 10 bases are shared with TRBD2. Losses at the gene ends were 5 bases for V and 3 bases for J; bases not matched to a gene: 13. The CDR3 consists of 17 residues. In germline, CDR1 is MNHEY, CDR2 SMNVEV (reference sequence). The CDR3 protein is CASSLVGGLAGDYEQYF. Written as DNA, the CDR3 is TGTGCCAGCAGTCTCGTGGGGGGGCTAGCGGGAGACTACGAGCAGTACTTC.

This chain links TRBV7-8 with TRBJ2-7; 7 positions match TRBD1. The CDR3 covers 16 residues. The germline V gene encodes CDR1 SGHVS and CDR2 FQNEAQ. V was pared by 5 bases and J by 0 bases, with 10 bases of the junction left unmatched. CDR3 nucleotides: TGTGCCAGCAGCCCGGCCCCAGGACAGGCCTCCTACGAGCAGTACTTC. Its translation is CASSPAPGQASYEQYF.

This clone was found once. The CDR3 loop reads CASSQGHSQGDEQYF. The DNA for the CDR3 is TGCGCCAGCAGCCAAGGTCATTCACAGGGGGACGAGCAGTACTTC. The genes are TRBV4-1 and TRBJ2-7, with 8 positions matching TRBD1. The germline V gene encodes CDR1 MGHRA and CDR2 YSYEKL. V dropped 1 base and J dropped 5; count of bases not matched to a gene: 7. This CDR3 has 15 amino acids.

This chain links TRBV4-1 with TRBJ2-5; the D is unclear. CDR1 and CDR2 (germline): MGHRA, YSYEKL. V lost 4 bases and J 2 bases, leaving 8 bases between the germline ends. This CDR3 has 13 amino acids. In DNA, the CDR3 is TGCGCCAGCAGCCGGCAAGAACAAGAGACCCAGTACTTC. It specifies CASSRQEQETQYF.

J is TRBJ1-2 and V is TRBV5-4, with D perhaps TRBD1 (5 bases). In germline, CDR1 is SGHNT, CDR2 YYREEE (reference sequence). V lost 2 bases and J 6 bases, leaving 11 bases between the germline ends. The CDR3 is 13 residues long. For the CDR3, the DNA is TGTGCCAGCAGCTTCCAGGGTCTAGATGGCTACACCTTC. This codes for CASSFQGLDGYTF. The whole variable domain, remainder taken from reference TRBV5-4 and TRBJ1-2, is ETGVTQSPTHLIKTRGQQVTLRCSSQSGHNTVSWYQQALGQGPQFIFQYYREEENGRGNFPPRFSGLQFPNYSSELNVNALELDDSALYLCASSFQGLDGYTFGSGTRLTVV.

The chain is built from TRBV7-9 and TRBJ1-2; 8 bases align to TRBD1. Germline CDR1 reads SEHNR; CDR2 reads FQNEAQ (reference sequence). CDR3 length: 17 residues. The V segment lost 5 bases and the J segment 8 bases; nucleotides outside the gene matches: 19. CDR3 residues: CASSASNAGGALLGYTF. Here the CDR3 DNA reads TGTGCCAGCAGCGCTTCAAATGCAGGGGGCGCGTTATTGGGCTACACCTTC.

This clone was counted a few times. The V call is TRBV7-9, the J call TRBJ2-7, with 11 positions matching TRBD2. Germline V CDR1 and CDR2: SEHNR, FQNEAQ (reference sequence). The CDR3 runs to 16 residues. V was clipped by 5 bases and J by 2 bases; unmatched bases: 8. CDR3: CASSLARLAGTYEQYF. The CDR3 nucleotides read TGTGCCAGCAGCCTCGCCCGACTAGCGGGGACCTACGAGCAGTACTTC.

The chain employs TRBV4-3 and TRBJ2-1; 13 bases agree with TRBD2. The CDR3 has 17 amino acids. Germline V gene data show CDR1 as LGHNA and CDR2 as YSLEER. Trimming took 4 bases from V and 7 from J; bases not matched to a gene: 10. The CDR3 loop reads CASSPWTSGGAANEQFF. DNA of the CDR3: TGCGCCAGCAGCCCCTGGACTAGCGGGGGCGCGGCAAATGAGCAGTTCTTC.

The chain recombines TRBV13 with TRBJ1-5, with a weak D call TRBD1 (6 bases). CDR1 and CDR2 from the germline V gene are PRHDT and FYEKMQ (reference sequence). Trimming removed 5 bases at V and 5 bases at J, with 13 bases between. This CDR3 has 14 residues. The CDR3 loop reads CASSTRQDDQPQHF. The CDR3 DNA sequence: TGTGCCAGCAGCACCAGACAGGATGATCAGCCCCAGCATTTT.

This clone was seen more than once but under ten times. The chain has TRBV6-4 and TRBJ2-2; D is unresolved. Germline V lookup: CDR1 MRHNA, CDR2 SNTAGT. With 0 bases removed from V and 6 bases from J, the gap between germline ends came to 8 bases. This CDR3 region has 14 residues. Written as DNA, the CDR3 is TGTGCCAGCAGTGACTCATCCTCCGCCGGGGAGCTGTTTTTT. It yields the protein CASSDSSSAGELFF.

This sequence joins TRBV15 and TRBJ2-4; possibly TRBD2 for D (7 bases). Germline V CDR1 and CDR2: LNHNV, YYDKDF (reference sequence). Trimming shortened V by 3 bases and J by 3 bases, and 15 bases separated the two germline ends. This CDR3 comprises 16 residues. The CDR3 nucleotides are TGTGCCACCAGCAGGGGGGCGACGGGAGGCAAAAACATTCAGTACTTC. The encoded protein is CATSRGATGGKNIQYF.

This clone was picked up a small number of times. The chain has TRBV7-8 and TRBJ2-7; no firm D call. This CDR3 is built from 13 residues. The germline CDR1 and CDR2 sequences are SGHVS and FQNEAQ. The V gene lost 5 bases and the J gene lost 0 bases, with 8 bases spanning the gap. In DNA, the CDR3 is TGTGCCAGCAGCCCTTCCAGCTCCTACGAGCAGTACTTC. Residues: CASSPSSSYEQYF. Full variable domain (remainder filled in from reference TRBV7-8 and TRBJ2-7): GAGVSQSPRYKVAKRGQDVALRCDPISGHVSLFWYQQALGQGPEFLTYFQNEAQLDKSGLPSDRFFAERPEGSVSTLKIQRTQQEDSAVYLCASSPSSSYEQYFGPGTRLTVT.

Here the CDR3 DNA reads TGTGCCAGCAGTGGCGGACAGGGAGTTCAGCCCCAGCATTTT. This encodes CASSGGQGVQPQHF. The rearrangement uses TRBV2 and TRBJ1-5, with 8 bases aligning to TRBD1. This CDR3 contains 14 residues. The trim removed 4 bases at V and 6 bases at J, leaving 5 bases unmatched. Germline V gene lookup returns CDR1 SNHLY and CDR2 FYNNEI.

The chain couples TRBV5-1 to TRBJ1-1; D is uncertain. V was trimmed by 4 bases and J by 0 bases, leaving 7 bases between them. This CDR3 spans 13 amino acids. The germline CDR1 and CDR2 sequences are SGHRS and YFSETQ. CDR3 region: CASSAGMNTEAFF. The CDR3 nucleotides read TGCGCCAGCAGCGCCGGGATGAACACTGAAGCTTTCTTT.

The chain uses TRBV5-1 and TRBJ2-1; 8 nucleotides agree with TRBD2. The CDR3 totals 20 residues. The junction had 26 bases not matched to a gene; V was cut back by 4 bases and J by 8 bases. The germline gives CDR1 SGHRS, CDR2 YFSETQ. The CDR3 loop is CASSPPTSGTPSPTRYEQFF. The CDR3 region has the DNA TGCGCCAGCAGCCCCCCCACTAGCGGCACGCCCTCCCCGACAAGGTATGAGCAGTTCTTC.

This chain uses TRBV5-5 with TRBJ1-5; no definite D call. CDR3 size: 14 residues. Germline values: CDR1 SGHKS, CDR2 YYEKEE (reference sequence). V was clipped by 3 bases and J by 9 bases, with 16 bases between them. CDR3 sequence (DNA): TGTGCCAGCAGCTCCTGGACGGAGGTCCGGCCCCAGCATTTT. Protein sequence: CASSSWTEVRPQHF.

V and J are TRBV4-2 and TRBJ2-1; the D is unclear. The CDR3 runs 14 residues. CDR1 and CDR2 (germline): LGHNA, YNFKEQ. Between the trimmed V and J ends, which lost 4 bases and 4 bases, there was a span of 11 bases. CDR3 in amino acids: CASSPTRKYNEQFF. The CDR3 DNA follows: TGTGCCAGCAGCCCCACCAGGAAGTACAATGAGCAGTTCTTC.

The CDR3 spells CASSSRTSGSSYNEQFF. The CDR3 DNA follows: TGTGCCAGCAGCTCTCGGACTAGCGGGAGCTCCTACAATGAGCAGTTCTTC. The chain has TRBV7-9 and TRBJ2-1, with TRBD2 identical over 13 bases. The J segment lost 0 bases and the V segment lost 4 bases, leaving 3 bases of the junction unmatched. This CDR3 has 17 amino acids. The germline gives CDR1 SEHNR, CDR2 FQNEAQ (reference sequence).

This sequence joins TRBV9 and TRBJ2-1; 7 bases match TRBD2. Germline CDR1 reads SGDLS; CDR2 reads YYNGEE. The trim removed 0 bases at V and 8 bases at J, leaving 2 bases unmatched. This CDR3 contains 13 residues. The CDR3 DNA is TGTGCCAGCAGCGTAGGACTAGCTTATGAGCAGTTCTTC. Translating it yields CASSVGLAYEQFF. Looking up the rest from reference TRBV9 and TRBJ2-1 gives the full variable domain: DSGVTQTPKHLITATGQRVTLRCSPRSGDLSVYWYQQSLDQGLQFLIQYYNGEERAKGNILERFSAQQFPDLHSELNLSSLELGDSALYFCASSVGLAYEQFFGPGTRLTVL.

This chain uses TRBV5-1 with TRBJ2-7, with TRBD1 identical over 10 bases. The CDR3 contains 14 residues. The germline gives CDR1 SGHRS, CDR2 YFSETQ. Trimming at V came to 2 bases and at J to 5 bases, leaving 4 bases not matched to a gene. CDR3 amino acids: CASSFTGTGDEQYF. CDR3 nucleotides: TGCGCCAGCAGCTTTACCGGGACAGGGGACGAGCAGTACTTC.

This sequence joins TRBV28 and TRBJ2-1; a possible D gene is TRBD1 (6 bases). V was cut by 8 bases and J by 2 bases, with 10 bases left in between. The CDR3 sequence is 13 residues long. The germline CDR1 and CDR2 sequences are MDHEN and SYDVKM. CDR3 coding DNA: TGTGCCAGCCGGGACACTACCTACAATGAGCAGTTCTTC. This sequence encodes CASRDTTYNEQFF. The full variable domain, its missing parts supplied by reference TRBV28 and TRBJ2-1, is DVKVTQSSRYLVKRTGEKVFLECVQDMDHENMFWYRQDPGLGLRLIYFSYDVKMKEKGDIPEGYSVSREKKERFSLILESASTNQTSMYLCASRDTTYNEQFFGPGTRLTVL.

V usage is TRBV4-1 and J usage is TRBJ2-1; 8 nucleotides line up with TRBD2. The germline CDR1 and CDR2 sequences are MGHRA and YSYEKL. V was pared by 4 bases and J by 6 bases, with 8 bases of the junction left unmatched. This CDR3 comprises 15 residues. CDR3 sequence: CASSPSGGGPNEQFF. The CDR3 DNA is TGCGCCAGCAGCCCCTCCGGGGGGGGCCCCAATGAGCAGTTCTTC.